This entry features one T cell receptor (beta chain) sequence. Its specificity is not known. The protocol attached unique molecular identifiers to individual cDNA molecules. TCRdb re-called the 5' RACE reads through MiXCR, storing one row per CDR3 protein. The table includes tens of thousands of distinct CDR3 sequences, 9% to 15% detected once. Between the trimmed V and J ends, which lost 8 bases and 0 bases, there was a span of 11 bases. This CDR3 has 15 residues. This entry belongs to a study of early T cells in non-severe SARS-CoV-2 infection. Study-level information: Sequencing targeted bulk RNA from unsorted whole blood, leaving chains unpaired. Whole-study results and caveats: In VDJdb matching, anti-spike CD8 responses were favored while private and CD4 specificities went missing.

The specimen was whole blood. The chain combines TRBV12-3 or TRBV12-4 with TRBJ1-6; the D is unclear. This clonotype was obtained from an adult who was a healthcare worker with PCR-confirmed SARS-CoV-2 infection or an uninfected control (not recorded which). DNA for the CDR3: TGTGCCAGCTCCTCCAGCAGCTCCTATAATTCACCCCTCCACTTT. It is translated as CASSSSSSYNSPLHF.